Below, one T cell receptor (beta chain) is given with its context. From the 5' RACE reads, TCRdb called clonotypes with MiXCR, one entry per CDR3 protein. This sample yields 200,000 to 250,000 distinct CDR3 sequences, of which roughly 25% are seen a single time; about 7% belongs to the top ten. The data belong to a study of CD8 T cells in ankylosing spondylitis. The CDR3 runs 13 residues. Deletions cut 6 bases from V and 8 bases from J, with 14 bases between. In germline, CDR1 is MNHEY, CDR2 SMNVEV (reference sequence). This TCR was recovered from a male donor with ankylosing spondylitis or in good health (not recorded which). The chain uses TRBV27 and TRBJ2-1; TRBD1 or TRBD2 may be the D gene (6 bases each). Specimen: blood, either unsorted or a sorted T cell fraction (not recorded which). The CDR3 DNA sequence: TGTGCCAGCAGAAGGGGGAGGAGGGATGAGCAGTTCTTC. Amino acids: CASRRGRRDEQFF.